Sequencing of this T cell receptor beta chain was carried out in a study of identical twins. Study findings and constraints: A lower insertion count was a feature of abundant cord blood beta clonotypes, with no such feature in memory repertoires. Twins shared out-of-frame alpha sequences with excess low generation probability. Partly confounded zero-insertion analyses could result from invariant MAIT and iNKT cells.

This clonotype was counted many times. Antigen specificity is unknown. Germline V gene sequence: CDR1 LNHDA, CDR2 SQIVND (reference sequence). V lost 8 bases and J lost 3, with 13 bases in between. This CDR3 contains 13 residues. TCRdb passed the 5' RACE reads through MiXCR, listing each CDR3 protein once. Of about 100,000 distinct CDR3 sequences detected, around 5.5% appear once; the ten largest clones hold approximately 12%. Material: memory T cells sorted from blood. This TCR was sampled from a woman aged 50 to 65 in good health. This chain links TRBV19 with TRBJ1-2, with D hard to call. CDR3 DNA sequence: TGTGCCAGTGCTACATTCGGGGACTATGGCTACACCTTC. It is translated as CASATFGDYGYTF.